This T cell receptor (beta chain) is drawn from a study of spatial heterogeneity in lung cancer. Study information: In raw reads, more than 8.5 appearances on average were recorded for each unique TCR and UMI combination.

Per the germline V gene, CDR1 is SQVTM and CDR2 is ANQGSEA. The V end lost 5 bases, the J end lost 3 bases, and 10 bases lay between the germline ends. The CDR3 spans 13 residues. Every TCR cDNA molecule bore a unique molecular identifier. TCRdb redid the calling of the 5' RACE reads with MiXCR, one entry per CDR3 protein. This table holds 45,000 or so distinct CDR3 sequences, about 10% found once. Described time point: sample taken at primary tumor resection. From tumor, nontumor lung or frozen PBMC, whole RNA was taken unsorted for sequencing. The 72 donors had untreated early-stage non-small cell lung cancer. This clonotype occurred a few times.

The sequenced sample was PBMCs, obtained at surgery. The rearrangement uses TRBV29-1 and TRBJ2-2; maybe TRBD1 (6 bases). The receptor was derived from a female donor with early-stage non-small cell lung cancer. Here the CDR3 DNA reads TGCAGCGTTTCGGACAGATACACCGGGGAGCTGTTTTTT. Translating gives CSVSDRYTGELFF.